This is a list of T cell receptor beta chains from one sample in a study of CD8 T cells in Susac syndrome. TCRdb independently ran MiXCR on the immunoSEQ multiplex PCR reads; one entry per CDR3 protein. The sample lists more than 150,000 distinct CDR3 sequences, roughly 94% occurring once. The sequencing input was CD8+ T cells from PBMCs. The source of these receptors is a human donor with Susac syndrome. The CDR3 runs from the conserved cysteine through the conserved F or W. Each record gives: CDR3 DNA, CDR3 protein, V gene, clone size, J gene, D gene. The D gene is left open where the match is weak. Not every row has a clone size; where given, it reads once, few, many or a size class.

TGTGCCAGCAGCTTAGGTGACTCTGGGGCCAACGTCCTGACTTTC CASSLGDSGANVLTF TRBV7-6 - TRBJ2-6 -
TGTGCCAGCAGCCAAGCGATGCGGGCCTACGAGCAGTACTTC CASSQAMRAYEQYF TRBV3-1 - TRBJ2-7 -
TGTGCCAGCAGTGAGGACAGTAACGGAAACACCATATATTTT CASSEDSNGNTIYF TRBV6-5 - TRBJ1-3 -
TGTGCCAGCAGCGACCCGATCGCGAGGACTAGCGGCACAGATACGCAGTATTTT CASSDPIARTSGTDTQYF TRBV9 - TRBJ2-3 TRBD2
TGTGCCAGCAGCCCCCTCGAGGGACAGTACTACGAGCAGTACTTC CASSPLEGQYYEQYF TRBV28 - TRBJ2-7 TRBD1
TGCGCCAGCAGCGAGGACTCCCACCCCCTCTCTGGGGCCAACGTCCTGACTTTC CASSEDSHPLSGANVLTF TRBV5-1 - TRBJ2-6 -
TGTGCCAGCACCCACCAAAACAGGGGCAACAATGAGCAGTTCTTC CASTHQNRGNNEQFF TRBV27 - TRBJ2-1 TRBD1
TGTGCCATCAGTGAGAGGCAGGAACCCGATCAGCCCCAGCATTTT CAISERQEPDQPQHF TRBV10-3 once TRBJ1-5 -
TGTGCCAGCAGCCAAGATCCGGGTTACGGTGCTTTCTTT CASSQDPGYGAFF TRBV4-2 - TRBJ1-1 -
TGCGCCAGCAGCCAAGCGGACAACCTCCTCTATGGCTACACCTTC CASSQADNLLYGYTF TRBV4-1 - TRBJ1-2 -
TGTGCCAGTACCCCGGACCCGGGAGCCCCCACAGATACGCAGTATTTT CASTPDPGAPTDTQYF TRBV19 - TRBJ2-3 -
TGCAGCGTCTGGGGTAGCGGCTCCTACAATGAGCAGTTCTTC CSVWGSGSYNEQFF TRBV29-1 - TRBJ2-1 -
TGTGCCAGCAGTTACTCCGGGGGACCCACAGATACGCAGTATTTT CASSYSGGPTDTQYF TRBV6-5 - TRBJ2-3 -
TGCGCCAGCAGCCTAGCAGCCGAGGCTACTGAAGCTTTCTTT CASSLAAEATEAFF TRBV5-1 once TRBJ1-1 -